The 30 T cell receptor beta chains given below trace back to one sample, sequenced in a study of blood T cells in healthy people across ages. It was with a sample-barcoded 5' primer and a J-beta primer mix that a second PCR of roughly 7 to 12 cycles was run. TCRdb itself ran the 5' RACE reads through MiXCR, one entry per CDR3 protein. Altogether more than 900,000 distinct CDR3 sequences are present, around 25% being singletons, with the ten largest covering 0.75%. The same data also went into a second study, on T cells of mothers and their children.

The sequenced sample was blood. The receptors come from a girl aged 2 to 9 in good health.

The CDR3 loop reads CASRRGGEGETQYF. DNA for the CDR3: TGTGCCAGCAGACGAGGGGGAGAAGGAGAGACCCAGTACTTC. The rearrangement joins TRBV7-9 to TRBJ2-5; tentatively, D is TRBD1 (6 bases). The CDR3 totals 14 residues. CDR1 is SEHNR and CDR2 is FQNEAQ in the germline V gene (reference sequence). V was clipped by 6 bases and J by 4 bases, with 15 bases between them.

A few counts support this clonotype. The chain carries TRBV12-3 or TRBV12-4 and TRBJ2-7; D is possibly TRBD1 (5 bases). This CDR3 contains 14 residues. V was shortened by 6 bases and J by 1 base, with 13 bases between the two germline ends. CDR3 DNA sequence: TGTGCCAGCAGATACAGGCCTAGGTCCTACGAGCAGTACTTC. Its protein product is CASRYRPRSYEQYF.

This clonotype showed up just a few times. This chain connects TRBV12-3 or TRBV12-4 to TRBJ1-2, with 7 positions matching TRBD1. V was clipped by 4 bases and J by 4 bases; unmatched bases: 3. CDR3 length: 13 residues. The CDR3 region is CASSSRQGYGYTF. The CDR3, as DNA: TGTGCCAGCAGTTCGCGACAGGGCTATGGCTACACCTTC.

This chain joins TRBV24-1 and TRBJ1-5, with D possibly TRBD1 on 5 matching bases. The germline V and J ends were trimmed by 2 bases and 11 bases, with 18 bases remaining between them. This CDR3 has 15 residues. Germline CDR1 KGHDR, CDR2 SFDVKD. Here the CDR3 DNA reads TGTGCCACCAGTGATTCAACCACAGGTCTAGGAGCCCAGCATTTT. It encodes CATSDSTTGLGAQHF.

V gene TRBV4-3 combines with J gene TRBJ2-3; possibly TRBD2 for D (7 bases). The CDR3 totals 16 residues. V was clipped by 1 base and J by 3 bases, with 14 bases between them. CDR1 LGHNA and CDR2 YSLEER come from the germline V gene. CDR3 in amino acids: CASSQVRGAGTDTQYF. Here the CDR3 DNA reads TGCGCCAGCAGCCAAGTTCGGGGGGCAGGAACAGATACGCAGTATTTT.

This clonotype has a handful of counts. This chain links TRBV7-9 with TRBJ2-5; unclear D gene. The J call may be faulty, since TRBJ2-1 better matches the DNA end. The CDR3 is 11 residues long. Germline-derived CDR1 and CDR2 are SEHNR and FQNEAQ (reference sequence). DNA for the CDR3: TGTGCCAGCAGCTTAGATGCGTGGCAGTTCTTC. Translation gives CASSLDAWQFF.

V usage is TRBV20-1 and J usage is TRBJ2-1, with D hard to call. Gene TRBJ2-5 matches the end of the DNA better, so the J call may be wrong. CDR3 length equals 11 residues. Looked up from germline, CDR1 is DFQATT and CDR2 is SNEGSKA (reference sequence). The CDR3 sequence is CSARDIKTQYF. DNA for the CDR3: TGCAGTGCTAGGGATATAAAGACCCAGTACTTC.

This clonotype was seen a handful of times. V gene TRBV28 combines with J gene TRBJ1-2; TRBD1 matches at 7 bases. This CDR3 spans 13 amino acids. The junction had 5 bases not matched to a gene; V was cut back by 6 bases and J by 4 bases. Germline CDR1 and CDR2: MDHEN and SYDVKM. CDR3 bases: TGTGCCAGCAGGCGGGACAGCCCCTATGGCTACACCTTC. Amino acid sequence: CASRRDSPYGYTF.

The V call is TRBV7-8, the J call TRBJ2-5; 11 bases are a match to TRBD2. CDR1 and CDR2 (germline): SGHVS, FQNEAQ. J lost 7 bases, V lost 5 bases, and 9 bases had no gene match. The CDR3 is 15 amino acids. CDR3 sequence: CASSLSGGALGTQYF. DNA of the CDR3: TGTGCCAGCAGCCTTAGCGGGGGGGCGTTGGGGACCCAGTACTTC. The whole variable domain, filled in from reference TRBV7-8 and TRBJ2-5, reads GAGVSQSPRYKVAKRGQDVALRCDPISGHVSLFWYQQALGQGPEFLTYFQNEAQLDKSGLPSDRFFAERPEGSVSTLKIQRTQQEDSAVYLCASSLSGGALGTQYFGPGTRLLVL.

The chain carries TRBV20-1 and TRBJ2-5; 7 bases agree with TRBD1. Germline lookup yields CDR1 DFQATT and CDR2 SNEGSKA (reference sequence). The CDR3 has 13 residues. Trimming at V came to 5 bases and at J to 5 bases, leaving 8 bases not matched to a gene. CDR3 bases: TGCAGTGCTGCGGGCACAGGGGCGGAGACCCAGTACTTC. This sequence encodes CSAAGTGAETQYF.

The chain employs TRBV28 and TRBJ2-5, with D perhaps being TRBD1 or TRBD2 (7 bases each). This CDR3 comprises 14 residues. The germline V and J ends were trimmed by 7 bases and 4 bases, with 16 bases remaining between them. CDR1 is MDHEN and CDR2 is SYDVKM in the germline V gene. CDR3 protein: CASTRGGRGETQYF. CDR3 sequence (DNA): TGTGCCAGCACCAGGGGGGGGCGGGGAGAGACCCAGTACTTC.

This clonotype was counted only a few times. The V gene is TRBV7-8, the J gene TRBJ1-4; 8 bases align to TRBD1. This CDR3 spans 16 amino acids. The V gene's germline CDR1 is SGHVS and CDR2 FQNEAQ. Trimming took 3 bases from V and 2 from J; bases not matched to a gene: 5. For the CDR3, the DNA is TGTGCCAGCAGCTTGACAGGGGAGGAGACTAATGAAAAACTGTTTTTT. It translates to CASSLTGEETNEKLFF. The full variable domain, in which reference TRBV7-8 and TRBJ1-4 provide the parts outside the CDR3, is GAGVSQSPRYKVAKRGQDVALRCDPISGHVSLFWYQQALGQGPEFLTYFQNEAQLDKSGLPSDRFFAERPEGSVSTLKIQRTQQEDSAVYLCASSLTGEETNEKLFFGSGTQLSVL.

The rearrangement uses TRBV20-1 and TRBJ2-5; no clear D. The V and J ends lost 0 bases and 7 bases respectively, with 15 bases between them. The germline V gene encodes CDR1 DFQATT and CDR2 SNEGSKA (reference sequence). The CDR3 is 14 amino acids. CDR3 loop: CSARDPLGKGTQYF. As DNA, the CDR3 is TGCAGTGCTAGAGATCCTTTAGGGAAGGGGACCCAGTACTTC.

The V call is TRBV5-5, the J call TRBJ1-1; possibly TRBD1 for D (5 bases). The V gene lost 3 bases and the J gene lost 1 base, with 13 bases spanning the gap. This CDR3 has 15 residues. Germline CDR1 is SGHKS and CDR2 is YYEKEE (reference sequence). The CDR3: CASSSGVLGNTEAFF. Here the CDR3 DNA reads TGTGCCAGCAGCTCGGGGGTGCTAGGGAACACTGAAGCTTTCTTT.

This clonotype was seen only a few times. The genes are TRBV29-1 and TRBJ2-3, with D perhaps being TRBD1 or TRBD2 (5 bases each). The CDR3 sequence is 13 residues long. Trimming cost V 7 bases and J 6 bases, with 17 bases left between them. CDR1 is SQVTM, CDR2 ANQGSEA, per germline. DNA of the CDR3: TGCAGCGGGGGACGGTTCGAGGCGGATACGCAGTATTTT. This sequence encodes CSGGRFEADTQYF.

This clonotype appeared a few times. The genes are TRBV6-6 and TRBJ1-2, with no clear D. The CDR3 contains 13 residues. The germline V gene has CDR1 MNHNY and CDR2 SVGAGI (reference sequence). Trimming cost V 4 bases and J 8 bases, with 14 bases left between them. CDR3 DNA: TGTGCCAGCAGTTCGACAACGTTGGGCGGCTACACCTTC. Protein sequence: CASSSTTLGGYTF.

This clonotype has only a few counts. This chain's CDR3 is CSAGGTLVLDEQFF. The CDR3 DNA reads as TGCAGTGCTGGCGGGACTCTCGTTCTGGATGAGCAGTTCTTC. The V call is TRBV20-1, the J call TRBJ2-5, with a weak D call TRBD2 (6 bases). The last part of the DNA fits TRBJ2-1 better; the J call may be wrong. This CDR3 is 14 amino acids long. In germline, CDR1 is DFQATT, CDR2 SNEGSKA (reference sequence).

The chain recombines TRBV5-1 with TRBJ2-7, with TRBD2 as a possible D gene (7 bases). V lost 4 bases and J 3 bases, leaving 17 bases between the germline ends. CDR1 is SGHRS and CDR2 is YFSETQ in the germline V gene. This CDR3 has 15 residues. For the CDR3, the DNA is TGCGCCAGCAGCCCGGAAGGGGGGGCCCTCTACGAGCAGTACTTC. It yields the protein CASSPEGGALYEQYF.

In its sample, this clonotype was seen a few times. This CDR3 reads CASETDLHNEQFF. The CDR3, as DNA: TGTGCTAGTGAAACAGATCTTCACAATGAGCAGTTCTTC. The chain is built from TRBV12-5 and TRBJ2-1; no clear D. V was cut by 7 bases and J by 5 bases, with 12 bases left in between. Germline values: CDR1 LGHNT, CDR2 FRNRAP. This CDR3 is 13 amino acids long.

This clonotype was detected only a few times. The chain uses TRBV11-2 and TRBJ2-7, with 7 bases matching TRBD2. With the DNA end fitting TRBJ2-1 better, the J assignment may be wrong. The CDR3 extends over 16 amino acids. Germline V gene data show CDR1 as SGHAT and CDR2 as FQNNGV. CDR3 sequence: CASSLTGGRAANEQFF. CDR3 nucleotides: TGTGCCAGCAGCTTAACTGGGGGGAGGGCAGCAAATGAGCAGTTCTTC.

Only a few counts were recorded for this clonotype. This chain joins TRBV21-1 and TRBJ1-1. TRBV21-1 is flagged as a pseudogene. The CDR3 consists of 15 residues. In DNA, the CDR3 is TGTGCCAGCAGCGGGTGGGTCCTTCCATCCCGCGAAGCTTTCTTT. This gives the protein CASSGWVLPSREAFF.

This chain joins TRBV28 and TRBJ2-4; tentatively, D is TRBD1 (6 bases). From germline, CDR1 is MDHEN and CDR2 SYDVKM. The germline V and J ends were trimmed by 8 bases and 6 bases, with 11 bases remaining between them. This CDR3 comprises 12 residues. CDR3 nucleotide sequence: TGTGCCAGCGGCCTAGGGGGAAACATTCAGTACTTC. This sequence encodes CASGLGGNIQYF.

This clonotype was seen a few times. CDR3 DNA: TGTGCCAGCAGTTGGGGTTTAGGGGACTCCGGGCTAGTGGGGACCCAGTACTTC. Protein: CASSWGLGDSGLVGTQYF. The J gene is TRBJ2-5, the V gene TRBV12-3 or TRBV12-4; D might be TRBD2 (6 bases). The V end lost 4 bases, the J end lost 7 bases, and 28 bases lay between the germline ends. The CDR3 sequence is 18 residues long.

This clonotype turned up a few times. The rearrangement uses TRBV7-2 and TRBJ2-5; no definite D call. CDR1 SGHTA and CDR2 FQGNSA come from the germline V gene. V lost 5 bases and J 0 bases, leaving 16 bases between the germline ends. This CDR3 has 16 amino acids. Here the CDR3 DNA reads TGTGCCAGCAGCCGTCGACTGGTCAGGTACCAAGAGACCCAGTACTTC. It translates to CASSRRLVRYQETQYF.

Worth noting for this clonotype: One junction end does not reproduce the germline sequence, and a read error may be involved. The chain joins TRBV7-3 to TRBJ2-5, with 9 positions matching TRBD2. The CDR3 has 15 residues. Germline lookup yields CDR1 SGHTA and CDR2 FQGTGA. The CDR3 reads CASSLVAGGMENQYF. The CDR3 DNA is TGTGCCAGCAGCTTAGTGGCGGGGGGGATGGAGAACCAGTACTTC.

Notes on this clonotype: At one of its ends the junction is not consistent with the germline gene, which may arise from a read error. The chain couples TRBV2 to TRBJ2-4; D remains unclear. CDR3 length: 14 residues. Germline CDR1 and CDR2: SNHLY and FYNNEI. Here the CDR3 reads CASRQGWGENTQYF. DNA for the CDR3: TGTGCCAGCAGACAAGGGTGGGGTGAAAACACTCAGTACTTC.

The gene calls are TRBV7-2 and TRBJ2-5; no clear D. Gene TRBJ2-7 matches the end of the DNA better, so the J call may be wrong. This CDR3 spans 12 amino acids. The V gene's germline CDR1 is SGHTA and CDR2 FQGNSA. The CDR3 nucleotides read TGTGCCAGCAGCTTAATTAACGCCGAGCAGTACTTC. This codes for CASSLINAEQYF.

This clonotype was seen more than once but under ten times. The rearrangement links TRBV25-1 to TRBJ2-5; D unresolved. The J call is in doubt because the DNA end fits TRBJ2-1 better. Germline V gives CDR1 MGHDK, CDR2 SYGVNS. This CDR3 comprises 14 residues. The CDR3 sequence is CASSSSVAVNEQFF. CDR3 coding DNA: TGTGCCAGCAGTTCTAGTGTAGCCGTCAATGAGCAGTTCTTC.

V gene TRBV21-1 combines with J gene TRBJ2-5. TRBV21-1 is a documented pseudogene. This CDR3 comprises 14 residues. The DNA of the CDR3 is TGTGCCAGCAGCAAAGAAGAGATCCAAGAGACCCAGTACTTC. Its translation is CASSKEEIQETQYF.

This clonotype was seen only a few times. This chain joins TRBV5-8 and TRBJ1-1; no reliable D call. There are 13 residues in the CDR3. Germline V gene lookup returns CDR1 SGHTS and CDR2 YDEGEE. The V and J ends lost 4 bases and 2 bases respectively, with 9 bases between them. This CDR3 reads CASSIRANTEAFF. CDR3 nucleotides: TGTGCCAGCAGCATCCGGGCTAACACTGAAGCTTTCTTT.